The clone carrying this TCR beta chain was seen ten or more times. Its antigen is as yet unknown. Each CDR3 protein is one row after TCRdb ran MiXCR on the RT-PCR reads. This sample has about 570,000 distinct CDR3 sequences; 10% to 15% occur once, and the top ten carry 9.5% to 13%. The sample is drawn from a study of response to subunit inactivated influenza vaccine. Study results and caveats: Authors suggested each seasonal influenza vaccination recruits few new T cells.

The ends were cut back, 4 bases at V and 2 bases at J, with 12 bases in the middle. The CDR3 totals 14 residues. Germline assignment: CDR1 SGHRS and CDR2 YFSETQ. The chain combines TRBV5-1 with TRBJ2-5, with TRBD2 as a possible D gene (6 bases). The starting material was PBMCs from blood, obtained on the day of vaccination. This receptor was taken from a man between 45 and 60 years old who received an inactivated influenza vaccine. The CDR3: CASSEGTSQETQYF. The CDR3 region has the DNA TGCGCCAGCAGCGAAGGGACTTCACAAGAGACCCAGTACTTC.